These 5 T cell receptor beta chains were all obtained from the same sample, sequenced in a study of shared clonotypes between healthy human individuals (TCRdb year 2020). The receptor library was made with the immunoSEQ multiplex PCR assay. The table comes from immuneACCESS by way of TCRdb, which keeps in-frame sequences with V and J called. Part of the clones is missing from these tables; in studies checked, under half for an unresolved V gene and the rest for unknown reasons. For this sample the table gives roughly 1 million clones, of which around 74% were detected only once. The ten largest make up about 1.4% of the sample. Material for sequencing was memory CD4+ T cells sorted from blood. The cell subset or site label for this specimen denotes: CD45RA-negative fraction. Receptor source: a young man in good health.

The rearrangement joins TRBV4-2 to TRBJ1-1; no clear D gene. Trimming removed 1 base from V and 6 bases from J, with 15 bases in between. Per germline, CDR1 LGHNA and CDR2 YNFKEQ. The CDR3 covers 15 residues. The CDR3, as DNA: TGTGCCAGCAGCCAAGGAGGCCTCCGAGTTGCTGAAGCTTTCTTT. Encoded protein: CASSQGGLRVAEAFF.

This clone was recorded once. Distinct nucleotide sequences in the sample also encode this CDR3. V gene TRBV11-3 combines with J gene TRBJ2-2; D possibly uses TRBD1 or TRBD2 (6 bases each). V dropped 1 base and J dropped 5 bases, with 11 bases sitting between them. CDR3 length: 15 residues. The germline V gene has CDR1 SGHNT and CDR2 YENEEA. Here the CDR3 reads CASSLAGAGTGELFF. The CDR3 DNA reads TGTGCCAGCAGCTTAGCGGGGGCGGGAACCGGGGAGCTGTTTTTT.

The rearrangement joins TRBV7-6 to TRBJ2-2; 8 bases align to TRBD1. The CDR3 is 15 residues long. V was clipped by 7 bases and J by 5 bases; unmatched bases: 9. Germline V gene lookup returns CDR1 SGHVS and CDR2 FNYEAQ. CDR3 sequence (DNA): TGTGCCAGCACCCCGGGGACAGGCAGGACCGGGGAGCTGTTTTTT. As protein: CASTPGTGRTGELFF.

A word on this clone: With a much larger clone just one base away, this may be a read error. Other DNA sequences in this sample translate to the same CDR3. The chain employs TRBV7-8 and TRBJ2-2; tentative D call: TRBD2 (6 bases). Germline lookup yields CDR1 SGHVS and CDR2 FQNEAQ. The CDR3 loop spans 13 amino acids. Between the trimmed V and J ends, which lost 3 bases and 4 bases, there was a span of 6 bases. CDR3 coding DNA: TGTGCCAGCAGCTTGGGGGGCACCGGGGAGCTGTTTTTT. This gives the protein CASSLGGTGELFF.

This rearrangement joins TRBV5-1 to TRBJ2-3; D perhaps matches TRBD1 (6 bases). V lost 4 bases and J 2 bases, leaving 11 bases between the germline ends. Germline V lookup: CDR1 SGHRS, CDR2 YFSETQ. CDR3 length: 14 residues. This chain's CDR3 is CASSRHRDTDTQYF. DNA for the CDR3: TGCGCCAGCAGCCGTCACAGGGACACAGATACGCAGTATTTT.